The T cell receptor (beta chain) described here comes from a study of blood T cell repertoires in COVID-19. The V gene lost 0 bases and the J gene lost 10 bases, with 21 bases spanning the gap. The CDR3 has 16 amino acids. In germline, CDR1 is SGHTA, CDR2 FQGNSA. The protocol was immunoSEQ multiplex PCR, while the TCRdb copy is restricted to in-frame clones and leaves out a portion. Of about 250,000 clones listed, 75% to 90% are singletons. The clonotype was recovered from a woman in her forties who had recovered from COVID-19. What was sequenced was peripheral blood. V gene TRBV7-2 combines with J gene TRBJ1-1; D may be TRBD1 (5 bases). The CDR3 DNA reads TGTGCCAGCAGCTTAGCGCTGAGGTTAGGGGACGGGAGAGCTTTCTTT. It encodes CASSLALRLGDGRAFF.